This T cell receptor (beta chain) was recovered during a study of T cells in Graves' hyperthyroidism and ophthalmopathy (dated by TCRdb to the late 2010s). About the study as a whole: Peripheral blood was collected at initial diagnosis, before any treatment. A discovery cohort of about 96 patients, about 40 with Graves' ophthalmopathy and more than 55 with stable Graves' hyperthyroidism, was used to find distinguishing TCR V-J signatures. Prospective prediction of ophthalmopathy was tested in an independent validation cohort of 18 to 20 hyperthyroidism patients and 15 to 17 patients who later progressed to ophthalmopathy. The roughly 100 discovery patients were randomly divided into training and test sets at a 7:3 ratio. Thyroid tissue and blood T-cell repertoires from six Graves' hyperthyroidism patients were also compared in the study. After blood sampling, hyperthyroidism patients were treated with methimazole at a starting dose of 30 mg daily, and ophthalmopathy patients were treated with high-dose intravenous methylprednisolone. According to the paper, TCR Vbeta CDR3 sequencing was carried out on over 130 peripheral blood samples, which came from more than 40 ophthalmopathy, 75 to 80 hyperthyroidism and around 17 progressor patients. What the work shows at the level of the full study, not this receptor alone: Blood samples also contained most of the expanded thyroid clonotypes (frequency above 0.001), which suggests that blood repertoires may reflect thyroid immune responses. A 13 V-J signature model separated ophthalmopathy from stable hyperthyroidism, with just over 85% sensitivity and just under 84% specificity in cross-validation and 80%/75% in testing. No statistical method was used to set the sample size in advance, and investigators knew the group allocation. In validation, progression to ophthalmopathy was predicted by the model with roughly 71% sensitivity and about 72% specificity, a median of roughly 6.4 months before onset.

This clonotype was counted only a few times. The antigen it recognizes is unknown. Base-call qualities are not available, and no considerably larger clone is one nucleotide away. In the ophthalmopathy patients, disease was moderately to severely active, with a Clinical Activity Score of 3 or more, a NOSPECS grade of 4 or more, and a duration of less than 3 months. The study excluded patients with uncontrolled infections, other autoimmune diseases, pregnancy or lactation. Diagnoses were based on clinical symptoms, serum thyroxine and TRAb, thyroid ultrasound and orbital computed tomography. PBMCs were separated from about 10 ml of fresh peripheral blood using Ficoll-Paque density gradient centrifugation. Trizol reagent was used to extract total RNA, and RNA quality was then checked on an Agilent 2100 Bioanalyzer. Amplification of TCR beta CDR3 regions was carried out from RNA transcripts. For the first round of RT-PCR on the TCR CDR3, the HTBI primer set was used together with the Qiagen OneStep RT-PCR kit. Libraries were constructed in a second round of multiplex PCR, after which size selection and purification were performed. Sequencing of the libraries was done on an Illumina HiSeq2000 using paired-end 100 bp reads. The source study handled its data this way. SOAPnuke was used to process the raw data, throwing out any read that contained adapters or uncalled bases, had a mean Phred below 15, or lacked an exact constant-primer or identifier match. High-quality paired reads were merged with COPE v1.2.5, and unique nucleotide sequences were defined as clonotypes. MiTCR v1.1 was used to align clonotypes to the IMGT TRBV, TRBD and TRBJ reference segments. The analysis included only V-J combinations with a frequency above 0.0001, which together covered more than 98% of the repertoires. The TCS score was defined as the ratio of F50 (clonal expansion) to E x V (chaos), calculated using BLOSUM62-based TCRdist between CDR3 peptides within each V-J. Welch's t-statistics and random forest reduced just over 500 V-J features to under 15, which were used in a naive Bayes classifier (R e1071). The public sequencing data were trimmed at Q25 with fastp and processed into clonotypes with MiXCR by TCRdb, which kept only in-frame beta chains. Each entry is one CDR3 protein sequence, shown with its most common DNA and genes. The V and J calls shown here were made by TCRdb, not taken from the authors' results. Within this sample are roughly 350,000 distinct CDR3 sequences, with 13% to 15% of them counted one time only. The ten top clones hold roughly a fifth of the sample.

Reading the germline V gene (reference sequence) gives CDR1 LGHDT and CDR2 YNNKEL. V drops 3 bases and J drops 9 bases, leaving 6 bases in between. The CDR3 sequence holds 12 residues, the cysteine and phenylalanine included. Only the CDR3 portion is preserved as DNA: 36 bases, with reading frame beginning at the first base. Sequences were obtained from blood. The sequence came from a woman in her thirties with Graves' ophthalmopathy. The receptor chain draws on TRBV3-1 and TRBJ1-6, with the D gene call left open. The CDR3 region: CASSHYRSPLHF. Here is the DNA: TGTGCCAGCAGCCATTATCGTTCACCCCTCCACTTT.